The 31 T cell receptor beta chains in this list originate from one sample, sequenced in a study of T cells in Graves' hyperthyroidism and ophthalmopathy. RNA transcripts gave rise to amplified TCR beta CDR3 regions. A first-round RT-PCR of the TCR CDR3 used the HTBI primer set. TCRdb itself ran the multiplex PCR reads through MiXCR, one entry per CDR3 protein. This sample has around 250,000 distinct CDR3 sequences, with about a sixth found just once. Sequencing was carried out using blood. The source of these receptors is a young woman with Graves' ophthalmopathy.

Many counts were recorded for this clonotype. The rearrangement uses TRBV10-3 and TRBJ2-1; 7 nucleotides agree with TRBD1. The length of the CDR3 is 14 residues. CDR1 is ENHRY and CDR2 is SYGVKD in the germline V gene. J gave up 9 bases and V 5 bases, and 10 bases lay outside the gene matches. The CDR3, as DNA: TGTGCCATCAGTATGACAGGGATAGGCGGTGAGCAGTTCTTC. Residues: CAISMTGIGGEQFF.

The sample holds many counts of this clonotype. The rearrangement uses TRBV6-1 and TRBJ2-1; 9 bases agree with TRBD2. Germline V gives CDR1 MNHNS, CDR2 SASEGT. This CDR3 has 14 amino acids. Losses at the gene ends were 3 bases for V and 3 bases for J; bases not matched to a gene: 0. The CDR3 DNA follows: TGTGCCAGCAGTGATAGCGGGAGCTACAATGAGCAGTTCTTC. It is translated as CASSDSGSYNEQFF.

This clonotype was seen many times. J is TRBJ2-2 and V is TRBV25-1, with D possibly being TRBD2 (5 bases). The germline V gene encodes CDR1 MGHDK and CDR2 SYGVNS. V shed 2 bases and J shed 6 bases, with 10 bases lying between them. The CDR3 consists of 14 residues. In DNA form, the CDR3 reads TGTGCCAGCAGTGAAGTAGGAGGTGCCGGGGAGCTGTTTTTT. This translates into CASSEVGGAGELFF.

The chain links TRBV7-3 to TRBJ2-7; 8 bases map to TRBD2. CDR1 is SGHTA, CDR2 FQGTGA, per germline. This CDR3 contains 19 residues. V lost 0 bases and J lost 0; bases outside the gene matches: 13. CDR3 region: CASSLTGARLAGSSYEQYF. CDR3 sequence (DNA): TGTGCCAGCAGCTTAACGGGGGCGCGGTTAGCGGGGAGCTCCTACGAGCAGTACTTC.

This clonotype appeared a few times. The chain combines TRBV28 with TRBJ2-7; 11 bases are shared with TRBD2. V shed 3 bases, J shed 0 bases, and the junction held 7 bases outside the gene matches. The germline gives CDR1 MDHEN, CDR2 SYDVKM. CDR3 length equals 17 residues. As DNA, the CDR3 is TGTGCCAGCAGTTTGATTACTAGCGGGGGCCCCTCCTACGAGCAGTACTTC. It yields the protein CASSLITSGGPSYEQYF.

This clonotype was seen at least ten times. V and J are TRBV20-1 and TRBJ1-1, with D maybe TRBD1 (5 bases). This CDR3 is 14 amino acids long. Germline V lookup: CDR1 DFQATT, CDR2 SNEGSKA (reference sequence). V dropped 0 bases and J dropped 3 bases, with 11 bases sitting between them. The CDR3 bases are TGCAGTGCTAGAGATTTTAGAGGGGACACTGAAGCTTTCTTT. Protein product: CSARDFRGDTEAFF.

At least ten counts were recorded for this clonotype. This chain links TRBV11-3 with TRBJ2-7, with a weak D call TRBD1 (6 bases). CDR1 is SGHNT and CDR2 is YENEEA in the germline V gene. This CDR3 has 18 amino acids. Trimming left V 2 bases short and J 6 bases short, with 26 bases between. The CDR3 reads CASSLKWRRQAVFSEQYF. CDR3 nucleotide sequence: TGTGCCAGCAGCTTAAAGTGGCGGCGACAGGCTGTATTTAGCGAGCAGTACTTC.

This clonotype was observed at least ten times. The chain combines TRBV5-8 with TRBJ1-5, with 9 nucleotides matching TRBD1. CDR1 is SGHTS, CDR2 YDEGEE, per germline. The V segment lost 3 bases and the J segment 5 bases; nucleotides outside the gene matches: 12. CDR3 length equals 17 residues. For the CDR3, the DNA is TGTGCCAGCAGCTCGAAGCCGACGGACAGGGGTTATCAGCCCCAGCATTTT. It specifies CASSSKPTDRGYQPQHF.

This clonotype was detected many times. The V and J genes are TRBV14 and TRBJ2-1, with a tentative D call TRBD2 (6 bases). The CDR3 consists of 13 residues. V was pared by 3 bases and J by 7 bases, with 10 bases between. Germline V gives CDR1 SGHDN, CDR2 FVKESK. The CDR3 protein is CASSQEGWNEQFF. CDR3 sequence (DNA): TGTGCCAGCAGCCAGGAGGGATGGAATGAGCAGTTCTTC.

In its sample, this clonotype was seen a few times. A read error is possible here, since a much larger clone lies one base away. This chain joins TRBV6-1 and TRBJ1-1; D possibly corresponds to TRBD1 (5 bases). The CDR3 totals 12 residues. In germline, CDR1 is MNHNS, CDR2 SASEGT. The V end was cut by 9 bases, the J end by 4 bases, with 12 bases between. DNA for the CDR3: TGTGCCAGTAGGAGACAGTCCACTGAAGCTTTCTTT. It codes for CASRRQSTEAFF.

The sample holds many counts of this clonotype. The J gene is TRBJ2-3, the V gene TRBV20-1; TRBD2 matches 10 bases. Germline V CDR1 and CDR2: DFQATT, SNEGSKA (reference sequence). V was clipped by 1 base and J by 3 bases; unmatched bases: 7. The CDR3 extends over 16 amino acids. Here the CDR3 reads CSARVTSGNRTDTQYF. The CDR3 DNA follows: TGCAGTGCTAGAGTAACTAGCGGGAATAGGACAGATACGCAGTATTTT.

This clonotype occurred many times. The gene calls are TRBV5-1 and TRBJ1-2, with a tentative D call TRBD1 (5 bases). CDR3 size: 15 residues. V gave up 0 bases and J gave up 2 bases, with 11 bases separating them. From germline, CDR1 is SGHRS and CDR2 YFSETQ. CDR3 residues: CASSLGGLSNYGYTF. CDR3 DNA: TGCGCCAGCAGCTTGGGGGGACTGTCGAACTATGGCTACACCTTC.

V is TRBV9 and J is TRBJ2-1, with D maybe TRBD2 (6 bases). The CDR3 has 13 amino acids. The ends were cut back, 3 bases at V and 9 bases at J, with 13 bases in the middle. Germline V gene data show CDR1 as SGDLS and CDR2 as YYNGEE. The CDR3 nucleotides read TGTGCCAGCAGCGCCTATTCCGGGGGTGAGCAGTTCTTC. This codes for CASSAYSGGEQFF.

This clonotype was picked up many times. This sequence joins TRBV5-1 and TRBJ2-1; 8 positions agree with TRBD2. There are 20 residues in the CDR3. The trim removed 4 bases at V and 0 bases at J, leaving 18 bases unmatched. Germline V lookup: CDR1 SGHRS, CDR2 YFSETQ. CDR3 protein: CASSRTMAGGFPSSYNEQFF. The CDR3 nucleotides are TGCGCCAGCAGCAGGACCATGGCGGGGGGCTTCCCGAGCTCCTACAATGAGCAGTTCTTC.

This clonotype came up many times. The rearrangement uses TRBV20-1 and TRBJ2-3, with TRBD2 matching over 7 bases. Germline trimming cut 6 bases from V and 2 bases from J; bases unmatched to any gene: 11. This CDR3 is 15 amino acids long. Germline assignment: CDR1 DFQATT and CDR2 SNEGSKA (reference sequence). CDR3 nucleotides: TGCAGTGCCTCCCTGGGAGGGACCTTCACAGATACGCAGTATTTT. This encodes CSASLGGTFTDTQYF.

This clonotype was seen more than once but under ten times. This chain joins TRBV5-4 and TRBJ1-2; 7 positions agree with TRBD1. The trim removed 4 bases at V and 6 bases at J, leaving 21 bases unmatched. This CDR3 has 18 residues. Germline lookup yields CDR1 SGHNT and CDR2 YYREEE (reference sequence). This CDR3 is CASSPGGGAQQPLDGYTF. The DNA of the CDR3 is TGTGCCAGCAGCCCAGGGGGGGGGGCCCAACAACCCCTCGATGGCTACACCTTC.

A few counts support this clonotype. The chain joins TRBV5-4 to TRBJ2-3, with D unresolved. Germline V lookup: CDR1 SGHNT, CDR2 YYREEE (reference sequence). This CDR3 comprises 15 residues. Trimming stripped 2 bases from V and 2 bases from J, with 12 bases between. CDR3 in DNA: TGTGCCAGCAGCTTATACTCCGACTTCACAGATACGCAGTATTTT. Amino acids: CASSLYSDFTDTQYF. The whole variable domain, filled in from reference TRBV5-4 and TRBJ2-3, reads ETGVTQSPTHLIKTRGQQVTLRCSSQSGHNTVSWYQQALGQGPQFIFQYYREEENGRGNFPPRFSGLQFPNYSSELNVNALELDDSALYLCASSLYSDFTDTQYFGPGTRLTVL.

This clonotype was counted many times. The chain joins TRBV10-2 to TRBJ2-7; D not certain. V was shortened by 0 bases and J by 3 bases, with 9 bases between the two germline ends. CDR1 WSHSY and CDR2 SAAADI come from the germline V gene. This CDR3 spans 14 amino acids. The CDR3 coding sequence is TGCGCCAGCAGTGAGTCTGGGTTTGACTACGAGCAGTACTTC. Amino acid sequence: CASSESGFDYEQYF.

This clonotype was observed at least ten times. CDR3 sequence reads: CSASPGTSGNNEQYF. CDR3 nucleotide sequence: TGCAGTGCTAGCCCCGGGACTAGCGGGAACAACGAGCAGTACTTC. The chain joins TRBV20-1 to TRBJ2-7; 13 bases are shared with TRBD2. The CDR3 runs to 15 residues. Trimming took 3 bases from V and 5 from J; bases not matched to a gene: 7. CDR1 and CDR2 from the germline V gene are DFQATT and SNEGSKA (reference sequence).

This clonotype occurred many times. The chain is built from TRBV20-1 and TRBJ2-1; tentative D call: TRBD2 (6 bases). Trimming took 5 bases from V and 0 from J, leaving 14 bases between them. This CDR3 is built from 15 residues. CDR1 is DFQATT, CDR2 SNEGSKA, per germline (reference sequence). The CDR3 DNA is TGCAGTGCTGGACTATTTGAAAGCTCCTACAATGAGCAGTTCTTC. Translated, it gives CSAGLFESSYNEQFF.

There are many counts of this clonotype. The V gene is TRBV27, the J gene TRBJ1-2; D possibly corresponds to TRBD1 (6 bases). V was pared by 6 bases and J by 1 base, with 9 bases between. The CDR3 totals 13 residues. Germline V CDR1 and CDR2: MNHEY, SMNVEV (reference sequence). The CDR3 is CASRGGLNYGYTF. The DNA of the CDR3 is TGTGCCAGCAGAGGGGGACTTAACTATGGCTACACCTTC.

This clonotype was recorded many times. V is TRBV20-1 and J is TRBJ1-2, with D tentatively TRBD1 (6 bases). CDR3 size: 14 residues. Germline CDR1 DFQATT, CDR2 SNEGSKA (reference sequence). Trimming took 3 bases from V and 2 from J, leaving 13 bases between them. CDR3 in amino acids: CSASGGGENYGYTF. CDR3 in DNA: TGCAGTGCTAGTGGAGGGGGGGAAAACTATGGCTACACCTTC.

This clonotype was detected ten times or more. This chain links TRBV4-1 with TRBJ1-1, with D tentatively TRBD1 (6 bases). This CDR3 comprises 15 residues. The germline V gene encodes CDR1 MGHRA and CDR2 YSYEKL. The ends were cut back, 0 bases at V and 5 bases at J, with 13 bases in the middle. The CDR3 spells CASSQEGSGVTEAFF. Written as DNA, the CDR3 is TGCGCCAGCAGCCAAGAGGGTTCAGGGGTAACTGAAGCTTTCTTT.

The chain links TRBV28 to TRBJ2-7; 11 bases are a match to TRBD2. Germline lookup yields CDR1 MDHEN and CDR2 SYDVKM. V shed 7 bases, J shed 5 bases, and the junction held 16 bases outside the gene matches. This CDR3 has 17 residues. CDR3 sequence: CASNPTVRTSGLHEQYF. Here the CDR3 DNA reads TGTGCCAGCAACCCAACGGTGAGGACTAGCGGGCTCCACGAGCAGTACTTC.

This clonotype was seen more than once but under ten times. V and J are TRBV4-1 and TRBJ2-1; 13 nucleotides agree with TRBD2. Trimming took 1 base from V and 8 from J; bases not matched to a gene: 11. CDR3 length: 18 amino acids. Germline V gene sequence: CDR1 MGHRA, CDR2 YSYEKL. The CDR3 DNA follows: TGCGCCAGCAGCCAAGTAGGACTAGCGGGAGTAAGTTGGGATGAGCAGTTCTTC. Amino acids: CASSQVGLAGVSWDEQFF.

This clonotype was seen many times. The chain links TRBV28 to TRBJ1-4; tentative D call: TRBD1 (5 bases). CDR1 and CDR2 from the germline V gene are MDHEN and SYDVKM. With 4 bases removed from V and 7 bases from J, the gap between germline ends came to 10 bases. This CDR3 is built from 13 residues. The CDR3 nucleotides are TGTGCCAGCAGTTCGGGACGCGGTGAAAAACTGTTTTTT. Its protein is CASSSGRGEKLFF.

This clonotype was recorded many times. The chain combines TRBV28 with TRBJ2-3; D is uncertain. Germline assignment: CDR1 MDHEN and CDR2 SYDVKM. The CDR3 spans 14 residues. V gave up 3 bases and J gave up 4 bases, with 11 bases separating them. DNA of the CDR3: TGTGCCAGCAGTTTTCGGCTAGAACCAGATACGCAGTATTTT. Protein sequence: CASSFRLEPDTQYF.

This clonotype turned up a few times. This CDR3 is CASSGGHVNTEAFF. CDR3 nucleotide sequence: TGTGCCAGCAGTGGGGGACACGTGAACACTGAAGCTTTCTTT. The chain recombines TRBV2 with TRBJ1-1, with TRBD1 as a possible D gene (6 bases). Germline lookup yields CDR1 SNHLY and CDR2 FYNNEI. Trimming removed 4 bases at V and 0 bases at J, with 9 bases between. The CDR3 is 14 residues long.

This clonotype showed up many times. CDR3 sequence: CASSSFTGGQAEAFF. The CDR3 nucleotides read TGTGCCAGCAGTAGCTTTACAGGGGGGCAAGCTGAAGCTTTCTTT. The chain carries TRBV6-1 and TRBJ1-1, with 8 positions matching TRBD1. Germline CDR1 reads MNHNS; CDR2 reads SASEGT. The V segment lost 5 bases and the J segment 6 bases; nucleotides outside the gene matches: 11. The CDR3 runs 15 residues.

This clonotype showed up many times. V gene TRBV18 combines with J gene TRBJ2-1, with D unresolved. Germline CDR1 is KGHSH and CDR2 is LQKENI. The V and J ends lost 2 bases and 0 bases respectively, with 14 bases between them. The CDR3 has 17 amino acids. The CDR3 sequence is CASSPFGALSSYNEQFF. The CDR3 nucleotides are TGTGCCAGCTCACCATTTGGTGCCCTATCCTCCTACAATGAGCAGTTCTTC.

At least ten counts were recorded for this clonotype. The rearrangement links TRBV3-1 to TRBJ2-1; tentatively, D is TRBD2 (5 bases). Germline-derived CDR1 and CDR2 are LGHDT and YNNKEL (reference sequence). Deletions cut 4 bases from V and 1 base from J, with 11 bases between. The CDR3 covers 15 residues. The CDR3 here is CASSPYTSSYNEQFF. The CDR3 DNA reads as TGTGCCAGCAGCCCATACACTAGTTCCTACAATGAGCAGTTCTTC.